This passage covers 12 T cell receptor beta chains from one sample sequenced in a study of regulatory T cells in long-lasting Graves disease (dated by TCRdb to the early 2020s). Libraries were constructed by multiplex PCR. Sequencing was carried out with an Illumina HiSeq 4000. TCR beta libraries were built with iRepertoire HTBI primers and Arm-PCR amplification of CDR3 regions. Starting from the raw public reads, TCRdb applied fastp trimming at Q25, assembled clones with MiXCR and retained in-frame beta chains. Duplicate CDR3 protein sequences are folded into a single record with the most common DNA and genes. The sample records under 400,000 distinct CDR3 sequences, 16% of which are singletons. Roughly 29% of the sample is taken by the ten largest. The time point tag for this specimen amounts to: newly diagnosed GD, antithyroid drugs for less than 3 months. For both TCR sequencing and RNA sequencing, RNA was extracted from PBMCs using TRIzol.

This same sample was also taken into another study, of T cells in Graves' hyperthyroidism and ophthalmopathy.

The sequenced sample was peripheral blood mononuclear cells (PBMCs), obtained at new diagnosis, from a patient treated with antithyroid drugs. The receptors were sampled from a man aged 40-50 years with Graves disease. Donor details come from another sample of the same person, matched by shared clones.

This clonotype was recorded at least ten times. The gene calls are TRBV28 and TRBJ1-1; D is undetermined. Trimming removed 2 bases from V and 2 bases from J, with 9 bases in between. The CDR3 is made up of 14 amino acids. Germline-derived CDR1 and CDR2 are MDHEN and SYDVKM. The CDR3 sequence: CASSLRTINTEAFF. Here the CDR3 DNA reads TGTGCCAGCAGTTTAAGGACGATTAACACTGAAGCTTTCTTT.

This clonotype was recorded many times. The rearrangement uses TRBV12-3 or TRBV12-4 and TRBJ2-5, with 9 bases matching TRBD1. The CDR3 has 15 residues. Trimming removed 6 bases from V and 2 bases from J; junction bases left unmatched: 7. CDR3 sequence reads: CASRRDRVGQETQYF. The CDR3 DNA reads TGTGCCAGCAGACGGGACAGGGTGGGACAAGAGACCCAGTACTTC.

The V and J genes are TRBV29-1 and TRBJ2-5, with D perhaps matching TRBD2 (5 bases). V lost 5 bases, J lost 5 bases, and 9 bases lay in between. Germline loops: CDR1 SQVTM, CDR2 ANQGSEA. The CDR3 consists of 11 residues. The DNA for the CDR3 is TGCAGCGTTCTTAAGCGGGAGACCCAGTACTTC. This gives the protein CSVLKRETQYF.

This clonotype occurred a few times. The rearrangement links TRBV24-1 to TRBJ2-3, with 7 bases aligning to TRBD1. The DNA end is more similar to TRBJ2-7, so the J call may be wrong. Germline assignment: CDR1 KGHDR and CDR2 SFDVKD. There are 13 residues in the CDR3. For the CDR3, the DNA is TGTGCCACCAGTGATCGGGACAGCCAGAGGCAGTACTTC. Its protein is CATSDRDSQRQYF.

This clonotype showed up many times. This chain links TRBV19 with TRBJ2-7; D unresolved. Germline CDR1 LNHDA, CDR2 SQIVND (reference sequence). This CDR3 region has 14 residues. V lost 7 bases and J lost 2, with 15 bases in between. Here the CDR3 reads CASKESTVPYEQYF. CDR3 sequence (DNA): TGTGCCAGTAAGGAGTCGACCGTACCCTACGAGCAGTACTTC.

In its sample, this clonotype was seen many times. The V call is TRBV11-2, the J call TRBJ1-4, with D maybe TRBD1 (5 bases). V gave up 1 base and J gave up 8 bases, with 14 bases separating them. The CDR3 runs 15 residues. CDR1 is SGHAT and CDR2 is FQNNGV in the germline V gene. CDR3 sequence reads: CASSLVDNSREKLFF. DNA for the CDR3: TGTGCCAGCAGCTTAGTGGACAATAGTCGGGAAAAACTGTTTTTT.

V gene TRBV15 combines with J gene TRBJ1-3; D not certain. V dropped 0 bases and J dropped 4 bases, with 4 bases sitting between them. CDR1 LNHNV and CDR2 YYDKDF come from the germline V gene (reference sequence). CDR3 length: 13 amino acids. The CDR3 DNA is TGTGCCACCAGCAGAGATGGAGGAAACACCATATATTTT. Its protein product is CATSRDGGNTIYF.

In the case of this clonotype: Being one base from a much bigger clone, this may be a read error. This rearrangement joins TRBV6-2 or TRBV6-3 to TRBJ1-4, with D perhaps matching TRBD1 (6 bases). Germline V gives CDR1 MNHEY, CDR2 SVGEGT. The CDR3 consists of 16 residues. CDR3 coding DNA: TGTGCCAGCAGGGCGCGACAGGCCGCAACTAATAAAAAACTGTTTTTT. Protein sequence: CASRARQAATNKKLFF.

In its sample, this clonotype was seen many times. The V call is TRBV27, the J call TRBJ2-7; 8 bases agree with TRBD2. Germline-derived CDR1 and CDR2 are MNHEY and SMNVEV (reference sequence). The CDR3 consists of 15 residues. V dropped 2 bases and J dropped 0; count of bases not matched to a gene: 3. The CDR3, as DNA: TGTGCCAGCAGTTTAACGGGGGGGTTCTCCTACGAGCAGTACTTC. Protein: CASSLTGGFSYEQYF.

In this sample, this clonotype turned up many times. V and J are TRBV7-2 and TRBJ2-7, with D uncertain. The CDR3 is 14 amino acids. V gave up 5 bases and J gave up 0 bases, with 11 bases separating them. Germline V gene sequence: CDR1 SGHTA, CDR2 FQGNSA. CDR3 DNA: TGTGCCAGCAGCCCCCGCCAGAGCTCCTACGAGCAGTACTTC. Its translation is CASSPRQSSYEQYF.

This clonotype was found many times. The rearrangement uses TRBV2 and TRBJ2-1, with 9 nucleotides matching TRBD2. This CDR3 spans 15 amino acids. Looked up from germline, CDR1 is SNHLY and CDR2 is FYNNEI. V gave up 8 bases and J gave up 3 bases; unmatched junction bases: 8. CDR3 protein: CASVAGEQVYNEQFF. As DNA, the CDR3 is TGTGCCAGCGTAGCGGGGGAGCAGGTCTACAATGAGCAGTTCTTC.

This clonotype occurred a few times. The chain recombines TRBV9 with TRBJ2-5; no firm D call. Deletions cut 0 bases from V and 5 bases from J, with 11 bases between. Germline assignment: CDR1 SGDLS and CDR2 YYNGEE. This CDR3 has 14 amino acids. Here the CDR3 DNA reads TGTGCCAGCAGCGTAGGACTCTCCCCCGAGACCCAGTACTTC. This translates into CASSVGLSPETQYF. Full variable domain (outside the CDR3, taken from reference TRBV9 and TRBJ2-5): DSGVTQTPKHLITATGQRVTLRCSPRSGDLSVYWYQQSLDQGLQFLIQYYNGEERAKGNILERFSAQQFPDLHSELNLSSLELGDSALYFCASSVGLSPETQYFGPGTRLLVL.